A selection of T cell receptor beta chains follows, all from one sample in a study of T-cell reconstitution after alpha-beta-depleted transplantation in children. Using its own MiXCR run on the PCR reads, TCRdb lists one record per CDR3 protein. Of 500,000 to 600,000 distinct CDR3 sequences listed, roughly 30% are singletons. The input for sequencing was PBMCs, taken before TCRalphabeta/CD19-depleted stem cell transplant. The receptors derive from a boy younger than two with Wiskott-Aldrich syndrome, due to receive a stem cell transplant. The conserved cysteine and the conserved F or W are not part of the CDR3 here. Clone size appears in some rows only: once, few, many, or a class for an expanded clone.

j_call: TRBJ2-6
clone_size: .
v_call: TRBV10-3
cdr3_aa: AISEPGQGASTSGANVLT

j_call: TRBJ1-2
clone_size: few
v_call: TRBV20-1
cdr3_aa: SARDTTGGSGYT

j_call: TRBJ2-1
clone_size: few
v_call: TRBV29-1
cdr3_aa: SVGLAGAYNEQF

j_call: TRBJ2-3
clone_size: .
v_call: TRBV5-1
cdr3_aa: ASRFLPGQGTDTQY

j_call: TRBJ2-1
clone_size: .
v_call: TRBV14
cdr3_aa: ASSQDYTAGTYNEQF

j_call: TRBJ2-1
clone_size: .
v_call: TRBV19
cdr3_aa: ASSMELAGEQF

j_call: TRBJ1-4
clone_size: .
v_call: TRBV5-1
cdr3_aa: ASSLRTGVREKLF

j_call: TRBJ2-1
clone_size: .
v_call: TRBV4-2
cdr3_aa: ASSQEGGLEGHEQF

j_call: TRBJ2-4
clone_size: few
v_call: TRBV4-1
cdr3_aa: ASSQGDRGSLVEKNSQY

j_call: TRBJ2-5
clone_size: .
v_call: TRBV7-6
cdr3_aa: ASSLGLAGVWGETQY

j_call: TRBJ2-2
clone_size: few
v_call: TRBV5-1
cdr3_aa: ASSSGTGAAGELF

j_call: TRBJ2-2
clone_size: few
v_call: TRBV20-1
cdr3_aa: SAPRLDGELF

j_call: TRBJ2-2
clone_size: .
v_call: TRBV10-3
cdr3_aa: ASYNRENTGELF

j_call: TRBJ2-3
clone_size: .
v_call: TRBV5-5
cdr3_aa: ASSFSGRGSDTQY

j_call: TRBJ2-1
clone_size: .
v_call: TRBV5-1
cdr3_aa: ASRHYLQSGRYYNEQF

j_call: TRBJ2-5
clone_size: .
v_call: TRBV29-1
cdr3_aa: SGGQGQETQY

j_call: TRBJ2-1
clone_size: few
v_call: TRBV12-3/TRBV12-4
cdr3_aa: ASSLGTSDFSFNEQF

j_call: TRBJ2-2
clone_size: few
v_call: TRBV10-3
cdr3_aa: AISDPGLAGGSGTGELF

j_call: TRBJ2-7
clone_size: .
v_call: TRBV15
cdr3_aa: ATSRDRAGTGNPYEQY

j_call: TRBJ2-1
clone_size: few
v_call: TRBV3-1
cdr3_aa: ASSHLSGGPYNEQF

j_call: TRBJ2-4
clone_size: few
v_call: TRBV5-1
cdr3_aa: ASSLEGGLNIQY

j_call: TRBJ2-5
clone_size: .
v_call: TRBV12-3/TRBV12-4
cdr3_aa: ASIRWGATPGTQY

j_call: TRBJ2-1
clone_size: .
v_call: TRBV11-2
cdr3_aa: ASSLDRKLAGAEQF

j_call: TRBJ2-5
clone_size: once
v_call: TRBV2
cdr3_aa: ASMRRLQETQY

j_call: TRBJ2-7
clone_size: .
v_call: TRBV12-3/TRBV12-4
cdr3_aa: ASSLTVQEQY

j_call: TRBJ2-6
clone_size: .
v_call: TRBV12-3/TRBV12-4
cdr3_aa: ASSFRQGLSGANVLT

j_call: TRBJ2-7
clone_size: .
v_call: TRBV6-5
cdr3_aa: ASSYSRGTHEQY

j_call: TRBJ1-1
clone_size: .
v_call: TRBV5-1
cdr3_aa: ASSSEGPRTNTEAF

j_call: TRBJ2-1
clone_size: .
v_call: TRBV10-1
cdr3_aa: ASSESNSGSAHEQF

j_call: TRBJ2-3
clone_size: few
v_call: TRBV5-1
cdr3_aa: ASSRGTGGTDTQY

j_call: TRBJ2-1
clone_size: .
v_call: TRBV7-8
cdr3_aa: ASSLAPGGGETEQF

j_call: TRBJ2-2
clone_size: .
v_call: TRBV15
cdr3_aa: ATSREPGGTGELF

j_call: TRBJ1-2
clone_size: .
v_call: TRBV20-1
cdr3_aa: SARTFPGTGTYYGYT

j_call: TRBJ2-5
clone_size: .
v_call: TRBV5-1
cdr3_aa: ASTLVASDQETQY

j_call: TRBJ2-2
clone_size: few
v_call: TRBV21-1
cdr3_aa: ASSEREGHLNTGELF

j_call: TRBJ1-4
clone_size: .
v_call: TRBV6-5
cdr3_aa: ASSWQANEKLF

j_call: TRBJ2-5
clone_size: few
v_call: TRBV24-1
cdr3_aa: ATSDRDSAQETQY

j_call: TRBJ2-7
clone_size: .
v_call: TRBV12-3/TRBV12-4
cdr3_aa: ASLWAGSYEQY

j_call: TRBJ1-5
clone_size: .
v_call: TRBV3-1
cdr3_aa: ASSRLAAGQPQH

j_call: TRBJ2-3
clone_size: .
v_call: TRBV20-1
cdr3_aa: SAPGGGSADTQY